Presented here are 18 T cell receptor beta chains from one specimen sequenced in a study of tumor-infiltrating lymphocytes in oesophageal squamous cell carcinoma. TCRdb itself ran the PCR reads through MiXCR, one entry per CDR3 protein. The table shows tens of thousands of distinct CDR3 sequences, with roughly 40% occurring only once. Sample: esophageal tumor tissue. The receptor set was obtained from a male donor with esophageal squamous cell carcinoma.

This clonotype was seen only a few times. J is TRBJ2-5 and V is TRBV15; 9 bases are a match to TRBD2. The CDR3 totals 15 residues. CDR1 LNHNV and CDR2 YYDKDF come from the germline V gene (reference sequence). V shed 3 bases and J 0 bases; nucleotides not matched to a gene: 2. CDR3: CATSRTSGYQETQYF. In DNA form, the CDR3 reads TGTGCCACCAGCAGGACTAGCGGATACCAAGAGACCCAGTACTTC.

This clonotype was seen many times. This rearrangement joins TRBV12-3 or TRBV12-4 to TRBJ2-1; TRBD2 might be the D (5 bases). There are 11 residues in the CDR3. Trimming cost V 5 bases and J 8 bases, with 7 bases left between them. The CDR3, as DNA: TGTGCCAGCAGTCAGAGGGATGAGCAGTTCTTC. Amino acid sequence: CASSQRDEQFF.

The CDR3 spells CASSQVKGANEKLFF. DNA of the CDR3: TGTGCCAGCAGCCAAGTCAAAGGGGCCAATGAAAAACTGTTTTTT. The chain employs TRBV3-1 and TRBJ1-4; TRBD1 might be the D (5 bases). Trimming shortened V by 1 base and J by 5 bases, and 11 bases separated the two germline ends. The CDR3 loop spans 15 amino acids. Germline-derived CDR1 and CDR2 are LGHDT and YNNKEL (reference sequence).

In its sample, this clonotype is medium-sized. V usage is TRBV7-6 and J usage is TRBJ2-5, with unresolved D. The germline gives CDR1 SGHVS, CDR2 FNYEAQ. The CDR3 spans 12 residues. The germline V and J ends were trimmed by 2 bases and 3 bases, with 4 bases remaining between them. The CDR3 protein is CASSLTKETQYF. CDR3 in DNA: TGTGCCAGCAGCTTAACTAAAGAGACCCAGTACTTC.

By frequency in the sample, this clonotype is medium-sized. This chain links TRBV7-9 with TRBJ1-6; 9 bases are a match to TRBD1. Germline V gives CDR1 SEHNR, CDR2 FQNEAQ (reference sequence). CDR3 length: 15 amino acids. V gave up 5 bases and J gave up 5 bases; unmatched junction bases: 4. The CDR3 here is CASSAQGADNSPLHF. In DNA form, the CDR3 reads TGTGCCAGCAGCGCACAGGGGGCGGATAATTCACCCCTCCACTTT.

This rearrangement joins TRBV28 to TRBJ2-3; 13 bases are a match to TRBD2. This CDR3 spans 15 amino acids. Germline values: CDR1 MDHEN, CDR2 SYDVKM. The V and J ends lost 7 bases and 6 bases, in that order; junction bases with no gene match: 7. The CDR3 spells CASTRTSGSQDTQYF. CDR3 sequence (DNA): TGTGCCAGCACTCGGACTAGCGGGAGTCAGGATACGCAGTATTTT.

This clonotype was counted at least ten times. The CDR3 reads CATSRLADNTDTQYF. In nucleotides, the CDR3 is TGTGCCACCAGCAGACTAGCGGACAACACAGATACGCAGTATTTT. The J gene is TRBJ2-3, the V gene TRBV24-1, with TRBD2 matching 9 bases. V lost 7 bases, J lost 2 bases, and 6 bases stayed unmatched. This CDR3 comprises 15 residues. The germline CDR1 and CDR2 sequences are KGHDR and SFDVKD.

The chain is built from TRBV28 and TRBJ1-1, with TRBD1 matching over 7 bases. This CDR3 comprises 16 residues. Germline assignment: CDR1 MDHEN and CDR2 SYDVKM. V trimming: 10 bases; J trimming: 3 bases; junction bases outside the gene matches: 17. The CDR3 nucleotides are TGTGCCACCGATTACGCCAGGGGGTGGGGATACACTGAAGCTTTCTTT. Translated, it gives CATDYARGWGYTEAFF.

This clonotype was seen repeatedly, ten times or more. The V and J genes are TRBV12-3 or TRBV12-4 and TRBJ1-1; the D gene is possibly TRBD1 (6 bases). Trimming removed 5 bases at V and 9 bases at J, with 10 bases between. The length of the CDR3 is 11 residues. As DNA, the CDR3 is TGTGCCAGCAGTATGACAGGAAAAGCTTTCTTT. It codes for CASSMTGKAFF.

This clonotype was observed a handful of times. V gene TRBV5-1 combines with J gene TRBJ2-1; 9 bases map to TRBD2. Gene TRBJ2-7 matches the end of the DNA better, so the J call may be wrong. The CDR3 consists of 14 residues. The germline gives CDR1 SGHRS, CDR2 YFSETQ. Written as DNA, the CDR3 is TGCGCCAGCAGCCCCCTAGCGGGACCCGTCGAGCAGTACTTC. Translating it yields CASSPLAGPVEQYF.

This clonotype was counted many times. This chain connects TRBV11-3 to TRBJ2-7; possible D gene TRBD1, 6 bases. CDR1 SGHNT and CDR2 YENEEA come from the germline V gene. This CDR3 has 18 amino acids. The V end lost 0 bases, the J end lost 1 base, and 19 bases lay between the germline ends. DNA of the CDR3: TGTGCCAGCAGCTTAGAAGCGCCGATTTTTAGGGGGTCCTACGAGCAGTACTTC. This gives the protein CASSLEAPIFRGSYEQYF.

In its sample, this clonotype is large. At one end the junction does not follow the germline gene, possibly because of a read error. The chain recombines TRBV6-1 with TRBJ2-7; tentatively, D is TRBD1 or TRBD2 (5 bases each). Per the germline V gene, CDR1 is MNHNS and CDR2 is SASEGT. The CDR3 runs 16 residues. This CDR3 reads CASSRELGRKFLPLHF. For the CDR3, the DNA is TGTGCCAGCAGCCGCGAACTGGGACGGAAATTTTTGCCCCTCCACTTC.

V gene TRBV12-3 or TRBV12-4 combines with J gene TRBJ2-5; 10 positions match TRBD1. The J call may be in error: the DNA end matches TRBJ2-7 better. This CDR3 region has 15 residues. The CDR3, as DNA: TGTGCCAGCAGTCCCGGACAGGGGGTCTCCTACGAGCAGTACTTC. This sequence encodes CASSPGQGVSYEQYF.

The sample holds a few counts of this clonotype. This chain connects TRBV18 to TRBJ2-7, with 7 bases aligning to TRBD1. The end of the DNA aligns better with TRBJ2-1, so the J call may be wrong. This CDR3 spans 14 amino acids. The germline V gene encodes CDR1 KGHSH and CDR2 LQKENI. The CDR3 here is CASSGTDSSYEQFF. The CDR3, as DNA: TGTGCCAGCTCCGGGACAGATAGCTCCTACGAGCAGTTCTTC.

About this clonotype itself: With a much larger clone just one base away, this may be a read error. The chain combines TRBV7-8 with TRBJ2-4; D gene unclear. The DNA end lines up better with TRBJ2-1; the J call may be wrong. CDR3 length equals 11 residues. Per the germline V gene, CDR1 is SGHVS and CDR2 is FQNEAQ. The DNA for the CDR3 is TGTGCCAGCAGCTTTACAGAGACCCAGTTCTTC. It codes for CASSFTETQFF.

This clonotype has just a few counts. The J gene is TRBJ1-5, the V gene TRBV10-3; maybe TRBD1 (5 bases). The V end lost 0 bases, the J end lost 3 bases, and 18 bases lay between the germline ends. CDR3 length equals 18 residues. Per the germline V gene, CDR1 is ENHRY and CDR2 is SYGVKD. The CDR3 DNA follows: TGTGCCATCAGTGAGTCATCCCCTTGGGACGGCTTCAATCAGCCCCAGCATTTT. This sequence encodes CAISESSPWDGFNQPQHF.

This clonotype appeared a few times. The chain recombines TRBV11-2 with TRBJ2-5; maybe TRBD2 (6 bases). The J call could be wrong; TRBJ2-7 is a better fit for the DNA end. Germline CDR1 SGHAT, CDR2 FQNNGV. The length of the CDR3 is 16 residues. The CDR3 DNA sequence: TGTGCCAGCAGCTTAGGGGGGGTGGGATGGTCCTACGAGCAGTACTTC. It is translated as CASSLGGVGWSYEQYF.

The J gene is TRBJ2-3, the V gene TRBV7-3, with D tentatively TRBD1 or TRBD2 (5 bases each). The V end lost 4 bases, the J end lost 14 bases, and 19 bases lay between the germline ends. The CDR3 is made up of 13 amino acids. Germline lookup yields CDR1 SGHTA and CDR2 FQGTGA. The CDR3 region has the DNA TGTGCCAGCAGCTCACAGGTGACCAGGGAGCTGTATTTT. Protein product: CASSSQVTRELYF.